This passage covers 19 T cell receptor beta chains from one sample sequenced in a study of blood T cell repertoires in COVID-19. Method: immunoSEQ multiplex PCR; TCRdb's copy keeps in-frame clones and lacks some. The sample yields around 110,000 clones, approximately 78% seen once. Sequenced input: peripheral blood. Every receptor here comes from a man aged 70-80 years with acute or convalescent COVID-19.

V gene TRBV5-1 combines with J gene TRBJ1-6, with 7 bases aligning to TRBD1. Germline values: CDR1 SGHRS, CDR2 YFSETQ. V trimming: 1 base; J trimming: 6 bases; junction bases outside the gene matches: 4. The CDR3 extends over 15 amino acids. For the CDR3, the DNA is TGCGCCAGCAGCTTGCACAGGGGTTTTAATTCACCCCTCCACTTT. Translation gives CASSLHRGFNSPLHF.

The chain joins TRBV7-8 to TRBJ2-3; TRBD1 agrees at 7 bases. Germline lookup yields CDR1 SGHVS and CDR2 FQNEAQ. The CDR3 has 15 amino acids. The V segment lost 5 bases and the J segment 1 base; nucleotides outside the gene matches: 6. CDR3 residues: CASSVGTARTDTQYF. The CDR3 nucleotides are TGTGCCAGCAGCGTTGGGACAGCCCGCACAGATACGCAGTATTTT.

The gene calls are TRBV6-5 and TRBJ2-1; D is unclear. Germline V gene sequence: CDR1 MNHEY, CDR2 SVGAGI. V lost 4 bases, J lost 7 bases, and 11 bases lay in between. This CDR3 is 13 amino acids long. CDR3 coding DNA: TGTGCCAGCAGTTCCCCGAAGCGAAATGAGCAGTTCTTC. It is translated as CASSSPKRNEQFF.

The chain uses TRBV5-1 and TRBJ1-3, with D perhaps matching TRBD1 (6 bases). V was clipped by 2 bases and J by 4 bases, with 13 bases between them. Germline loops: CDR1 SGHRS, CDR2 YFSETQ. This CDR3 region has 15 residues. This CDR3 is CASSFTGISGNTIYF. In DNA form, the CDR3 reads TGCGCCAGCAGCTTCACAGGGATTTCAGGAAACACCATATATTTT. The entire variable domain, with the rest obtained from reference TRBV5-1 and TRBJ1-3, is as follows: KAGVTQTPRYLIKTRGQQVTLSCSPISGHRSVSWYQQTPGQGLQFLFEYFSETQRNKGNFPGRFSGRQFSNSRSEMNVSTLELGDSALYLCASSFTGISGNTIYFGEGSWLTVV.

The rearrangement uses TRBV5-1 and TRBJ1-5; no firm D call. Deletions cut 3 bases from V and 5 bases from J, with 9 bases between. The CDR3 is made up of 13 amino acids. Looked up from germline, CDR1 is SGHRS and CDR2 is YFSETQ. The CDR3 reads CASSWEGHQPQHF. The CDR3 bases are TGCGCCAGCAGCTGGGAGGGCCATCAGCCCCAGCATTTT.

This chain connects TRBV5-1 to TRBJ2-2, with 7 bases aligning to TRBD2. Per the germline V gene, CDR1 is SGHRS and CDR2 is YFSETQ. Trimming took 1 base from V and 0 from J; bases not matched to a gene: 3. This CDR3 contains 16 residues. CDR3 loop: CASSLNGRPNTGELFF. For the CDR3, the DNA is TGCGCCAGCAGCTTGAACGGGAGGCCGAACACCGGGGAGCTGTTTTTT.

The chain joins TRBV7-8 to TRBJ1-6; D unclear. This CDR3 comprises 13 residues. Trimming stripped 5 bases from V and 7 bases from J, with 9 bases between. Germline V gene lookup returns CDR1 SGHVS and CDR2 FQNEAQ. The CDR3 coding sequence is TGTGCCAGCAGCCTCGGAGGAAATTCACCCCTCCACTTT. Its protein is CASSLGGNSPLHF.

The rearrangement links TRBV10-2 to TRBJ2-1; possibly TRBD2 for D (6 bases). Germline V CDR1 and CDR2: WSHSY, SAAADI. V was pared by 0 bases and J by 3 bases, with 6 bases between. The CDR3 extends over 14 amino acids. CDR3 DNA: TGCGCCAGCAGTGAGTCGCGGGGCTACAATGAGCAGTTCTTC. Translation gives CASSESRGYNEQFF.

J is TRBJ2-5 and V is TRBV15; maybe TRBD2 (6 bases). The ends were cut back, 4 bases at V and 9 bases at J, with 12 bases in the middle. The CDR3 is 12 amino acids. Germline loops: CDR1 LNHNV, CDR2 YYDKDF (reference sequence). The chain's CDR3 is CATSIERRAQYF. The CDR3 coding sequence is TGTGCCACCAGCATAGAAAGGAGGGCCCAGTACTTC.

This clone appeared a single time. DNA of the CDR3: TGTGCCAGCAGGGTATTGTGGCCTAATTCACCCCTCCACTTT. This codes for CASRVLWPNSPLHF. The chain joins TRBV28 to TRBJ1-6; D gene uncertain. The CDR3 totals 14 residues. V was trimmed by 6 bases and J by 6 bases, leaving 12 bases between them. Germline assignment: CDR1 MDHEN and CDR2 SYDVKM.

The rearrangement links TRBV5-6 to TRBJ1-3; no clear D gene. CDR3 size: 15 residues. Trimming took 4 bases from V and 4 from J, leaving 15 bases between them. CDR1 and CDR2 (germline): SGHDT, YYEEEE. The CDR3 protein is CASSARLTMGNTIYF. CDR3 DNA sequence: TGTGCCAGCAGCGCCCGACTCACGATGGGAAACACCATATATTTT.

V usage is TRBV7-9 and J usage is TRBJ1-3; 9 positions agree with TRBD1. The CDR3 consists of 15 residues. CDR1 is SEHNR and CDR2 is FQNEAQ in the germline V gene (reference sequence). V dropped 4 bases and J dropped 7; count of bases not matched to a gene: 8. This CDR3 reads CASSSTRQGGNTIYF. The CDR3 DNA sequence: TGTGCCAGCAGCTCCACCCGACAGGGGGGCAACACCATATATTTT.

The chain couples TRBV18 to TRBJ1-6, with D unresolved. The CDR3 is 15 residues long. Trimming left V 1 base short and J 6 bases short, with 10 bases between. The germline CDR1 and CDR2 sequences are KGHSH and LQKENI. The CDR3 loop reads CASSPQAPGNSPLHF. The CDR3 DNA reads TGTGCCAGCTCACCACAAGCCCCGGGTAATTCACCCCTCCACTTT.

This clone came up a few times. J is TRBJ2-1 and V is TRBV11-3, with 13 positions matching TRBD2. This CDR3 has 19 amino acids. V dropped 0 bases and J dropped 0; count of bases not matched to a gene: 5. Germline lookup yields CDR1 SGHNT and CDR2 YENEEA. CDR3 sequence (DNA): TGTGCCAGCAGCTTAGATGGGAGACTAGCGGGAGGCTCCTACAATGAGCAGTTCTTC. Protein: CASSLDGRLAGGSYNEQFF.

The gene calls are TRBV5-1 and TRBJ2-1; 9 bases line up with TRBD2. This CDR3 has 15 amino acids. V lost 3 bases to trimming and J lost 7 bases; unmatched junction nucleotides: 8. Germline CDR1 is SGHRS and CDR2 is YFSETQ. The CDR3 loop reads CASSSAGGPENEQFF. CDR3 DNA sequence: TGCGCCAGCAGCTCTGCGGGGGGGCCGGAAAATGAGCAGTTCTTC.

J is TRBJ1-6 and V is TRBV27; perhaps TRBD1 as D (5 bases). Trimming left V 2 bases short and J 6 bases short, with 11 bases between. This CDR3 is built from 15 residues. Germline V gene lookup returns CDR1 MNHEY and CDR2 SMNVEV (reference sequence). The CDR3 DNA sequence: TGTGCCAGCAGTTTACTCAGGGCTACTAATTCACCCCTCCACTTT. Protein product: CASSLLRATNSPLHF.

The chain has TRBV7-2 and TRBJ2-1, with D possibly TRBD1 on 5 matching bases. Germline CDR1 reads SGHTA; CDR2 reads FQGNSA. The CDR3 covers 13 residues. The V and J ends lost 0 bases and 8 bases respectively, with 8 bases between them. CDR3 residues: CASSLAQVHEQFF. DNA for the CDR3: TGTGCCAGCAGCTTAGCACAGGTCCATGAGCAGTTCTTC.

V gene TRBV6-1 combines with J gene TRBJ2-7, with a possible D match to TRBD2 (5 bases). V was pared by 3 bases and J by 11 bases, with 17 bases between. The CDR3 sequence is 13 residues long. Per germline, CDR1 MNHNS and CDR2 SASEGT. The CDR3 coding sequence is TGTGCCAGCAGTGATCCCGGGATCTTTACGGAGTACTTC. Protein sequence: CASSDPGIFTEYF.

The count of this clone is one. The V and J genes are TRBV5-1 and TRBJ1-1; D not resolved. Per germline, CDR1 SGHRS and CDR2 YFSETQ. With 5 bases removed from V and 1 base from J, the gap between germline ends came to 12 bases. The CDR3 has 14 amino acids. CDR3 sequence reads: CASRRRGGNTEAFF. The DNA for the CDR3 is TGCGCCAGCAGAAGGAGAGGCGGGAACACTGAAGCTTTCTTT.